The 24 T cell receptor beta chains below come from one sample, sequenced in a study of human T cells and chemical hapten exposure (dated by TCRdb to the early 2020s). The library was prepared using RACE. TCRdb records NextSeq 500 as the sequencer. TCRdb applied fastp at Q25 and MiXCR to the public reads, then kept only in-frame beta chains. Each record represents a unique CDR3 protein, reported with the most common genes and DNA among its rows. This sample gives about 360,000 distinct CDR3 sequences in total; about 7% of them show up just once. Jointly, the top ten make up 7.5% to 9% of the sample. The time point label of this sample denotes: patch test 1, 2 weeks after DPC sensitization. The sample's treatment or condition label, decoded: therapeutic diphenylcyclopropenone sensitization with weekly scalp DPC. The sequencing here drew on whole blood, taken in connection with sensitization to the hapten diphenylcyclopropenone (DPC). All receptors come from a woman between 18 and 29 years old with alopecia areata. Some clones in this sample may be carry-over from other donors' samples.

Points on this clonotype: One base away lies a much larger clone, so this may be a sequencing read error. The V gene is TRBV6-5, the J gene TRBJ1-4; D is uncertain. The CDR3 contains 15 residues. Germline assignment: CDR1 MNHEY and CDR2 SVGAGI. CDR3 bases: TGTGACAGCAGTTACTCAGAGATAAACGATGAAAAACTGTTTTTT. Protein sequence: CDSSYSEINDEKLFF.

This clonotype was seen more than once but under ten times. The chain couples TRBV12-2 to TRBJ1-2; the table's TRBD1 call for D was not verified on the DNA. TRBV12-2 is labeled a pseudogene. The CDR3 runs to 17 residues. CDR3 protein: CASRPLLPGQGAGGYTF. The CDR3 DNA sequence: TGTGCAAGTCGCCCACTTCTCCCGGGACAGGGGGCAGGTGGCTACACCTTC.

The rearrangement joins TRBV6-2 or TRBV6-3 to TRBJ2-1, with 12 bases that match TRBD2. Germline CDR1 MNHEY, CDR2 SVGEGT. The length of the CDR3 is 15 residues. Unmatched junction bases numbered 7, after V lost 6 bases and J lost 7 bases. CDR3 coding DNA: TGTGCCAGCAGACCTAGCGGGGGGGCCTCAAATGAGCAGTTCTTC. This sequence encodes CASRPSGGASNEQFF.

The gene calls are TRBV2 and TRBJ1-6, with 7 bases that match TRBD1. Trimming removed 3 bases from V and 4 bases from J; junction bases left unmatched: 9. The CDR3 has 17 amino acids. Germline CDR1 is SNHLY and CDR2 is FYNNEI. For the CDR3, the DNA is TGTGCCAGCAGTGAGAAACACCAGGGGGTTTATAATTCACCCCTCCACTTT. This encodes CASSEKHQGVYNSPLHF.

The CDR3 region is CASTSPWGAVNEQYF. CDR3 DNA sequence: TGTGCCAGCACATCCCCATGGGGGGCTGTAAACGAGCAGTACTTC. The genes are TRBV6-5 and TRBJ2-7; D possibly matches TRBD1 or TRBD2 (6 bases each). Germline-derived CDR1 and CDR2 are MNHEY and SVGAGI. The V end was cut by 7 bases, the J end by 5 bases, with 21 bases between. The CDR3 spans 15 residues.

This clonotype was counted ten times or more. The V gene is TRBV3-1, the J gene TRBJ2-2; unclear D gene. Germline-derived CDR1 and CDR2 are LGHDT and YNNKEL (reference sequence). Trimming cost V 0 bases and J 4 bases, with 18 bases left between them. The CDR3 is made up of 18 amino acids. For the CDR3, the DNA is TGTGCCAGCAGCCAAGAGCTACATCGGTCCCCCGGCACCGGGGAGCTGTTTTTT. Translated: CASSQELHRSPGTGELFF.

This clonotype was detected a few times. The chain is built from TRBV7-8 and TRBJ2-2; D perhaps matches TRBD2 (5 bases). Trimming took off 2 bases at V and 5 bases at J, with 12 bases between the two ends. CDR3 size: 15 residues. Germline CDR1 and CDR2: SGHVS and FQNEAQ. CDR3 nucleotide sequence: TGTGCCAGCAGCTTAACACTAGGTTTTACCGGGGAGCTGTTTTTT. Amino acids: CASSLTLGFTGELFF.

The rearrangement links TRBV10-3 to TRBJ2-2, with 7 bases aligning to TRBD1. Germline trimming cut 2 bases from V and 4 bases from J; bases unmatched to any gene: 7. Per germline, CDR1 ENHRY and CDR2 SYGVKD. The CDR3 length is 16 residues. The CDR3 sequence: CAISETWDSPTGELFF. In DNA, the CDR3 is TGTGCCATCAGTGAGACCTGGGACAGCCCCACCGGGGAGCTGTTTTTT.

In its sample, this clonotype was seen a few times. This chain connects TRBV5-4 to TRBJ2-5; D remains ambiguous. V was trimmed by 0 bases and J by 1 base, leaving 4 bases between them. The CDR3 is 13 amino acids. Per the germline V gene, CDR1 is SGHNT and CDR2 is YYREEE (reference sequence). CDR3 bases: TGTGCCAGCAGCTTGGAGACCCAAGAGACCCAGTACTTC. It encodes CASSLETQETQYF. The variable domain in full, completed from reference TRBV5-4 and TRBJ2-5, reads ETGVTQSPTHLIKTRGQQVTLRCSSQSGHNTVSWYQQALGQGPQFIFQYYREEENGRGNFPPRFSGLQFPNYSSELNVNALELDDSALYLCASSLETQETQYFGPGTRLLVL.

This clonotype was counted between two and nine times. The chain has TRBV12-5 and TRBJ1-2, with no clear D. Trimming removed 4 bases from V and 4 bases from J, with 7 bases in between. The CDR3 runs to 12 residues. In germline, CDR1 is LGHNT, CDR2 FRNRAP. CDR3: CASGSSSYGYTF. The CDR3 nucleotides are TGTGCTAGTGGTTCCTCGAGCTATGGCTACACCTTC.

This clonotype was counted between two and nine times. The gene calls are TRBV7-9 and TRBJ1-4; 12 bases line up with TRBD1. Germline V gives CDR1 SEHNR, CDR2 FQNEAQ (reference sequence). The length of the CDR3 is 16 residues. V dropped 5 bases and J dropped 7; count of bases not matched to a gene: 8. This chain's CDR3 is CASSPGTGQGAEKLFF. The CDR3 DNA is TGTGCCAGCAGCCCAGGCACGGGACAGGGGGCTGAAAAACTGTTTTTT.

This clonotype has just one count. The V and J genes are TRBV4-3 and TRBJ2-2; D is undetermined. The V and J ends lost 0 bases and 5 bases respectively, with 7 bases between them. The CDR3 spans 14 residues. The V gene's germline CDR1 is LGHNA and CDR2 YSLEER. Written as DNA, the CDR3 is TGCGCCAGCAGCCAAGATTATGGGACCGGGGAGCTGTTTTTT. It encodes CASSQDYGTGELFF.

This clonotype has a handful of counts. The chain links TRBV9 to TRBJ1-2; unclear D gene. Trimming shortened V by 4 bases and J by 0 bases, and 19 bases separated the two germline ends. The CDR3 consists of 17 residues. Per germline, CDR1 SGDLS and CDR2 YYNGEE. The CDR3 loop is CASSPLLSIGANYGYTF. Here the CDR3 DNA reads TGTGCCAGCAGCCCACTTCTCTCAATCGGGGCTAACTATGGCTACACCTTC. Full variable domain (rest looked up from reference TRBV9 and TRBJ1-2): DSGVTQTPKHLITATGQRVTLRCSPRSGDLSVYWYQQSLDQGLQFLIQYYNGEERAKGNILERFSAQQFPDLHSELNLSSLELGDSALYFCASSPLLSIGANYGYTFGSGTRLTVV.

This clonotype was seen repeatedly, ten times or more. The chain carries TRBV28 and TRBJ2-1; 7 nucleotides align to TRBD1. The CDR3 has 14 residues. Germline values: CDR1 MDHEN, CDR2 SYDVKM. The V and J ends lost 6 bases and 2 bases, in that order; junction bases with no gene match: 4. CDR3 nucleotides: TGTGCCAGCAGAGACAGGGCCACCTACAATGAGCAGTTCTTC. Protein: CASRDRATYNEQFF.

J is TRBJ2-3 and V is TRBV7-2; maybe TRBD2 (6 bases). The CDR3 sequence is 13 residues long. V gave up 4 bases and J gave up 5 bases, with 10 bases separating them. Germline V gives CDR1 SGHTA, CDR2 FQGNSA. CDR3 amino acids: CASSSPTRDTQYF. For the CDR3, the DNA is TGTGCCAGCAGCTCCCCGACTAGAGATACGCAGTATTTT.

This clonotype appeared a few times. This sequence joins TRBV20-1 and TRBJ2-2; D call uncertain. V was pared by 0 bases and J by 2 bases, with 4 bases between. The CDR3 is 13 residues long. Germline V gives CDR1 DFQATT, CDR2 SNEGSKA (reference sequence). The CDR3 protein is CSARDRNTGELFF. The CDR3 DNA sequence: TGCAGTGCTAGAGATCGTAACACCGGGGAGCTGTTTTTT.

V is TRBV9 and J is TRBJ2-7; D not resolved. Trimming removed 6 bases from V and 2 bases from J, with 15 bases in between. CDR3 length: 14 amino acids. Germline CDR1 SGDLS, CDR2 YYNGEE. The CDR3 spells CASTVVCRAYEQYF. The CDR3 DNA reads TGTGCCAGCACTGTTGTTTGCAGAGCCTACGAGCAGTACTTC. Variable domain in full (rest from reference TRBV9 and TRBJ2-7): DSGVTQTPKHLITATGQRVTLRCSPRSGDLSVYWYQQSLDQGLQFLIQYYNGEERAKGNILERFSAQQFPDLHSELNLSSLELGDSALYFCASTVVCRAYEQYFGPGTRLTVT.

This clonotype was picked up many times. The chain joins TRBV20-1 to TRBJ2-5, with D hard to call. Trimming pared 1 base from V and 2 bases from J, leaving 17 bases between. This CDR3 is built from 16 residues. CDR1 is DFQATT and CDR2 is SNEGSKA in the germline V gene (reference sequence). The CDR3 DNA reads TGCAGTGCTAGAGTTCTAGGAGCCCTACCTCAAGAGACCCAGTACTTC. Encoded protein: CSARVLGALPQETQYF.

Remarks on this clonotype: At one end the junction does not follow the germline gene, possibly because of a read error. The chain recombines TRBV5-4 with TRBJ2-1; D could derive from TRBD1 or TRBD2 (6 bases each). Germline V gene sequence: CDR1 SGHNT, CDR2 YYREEE (reference sequence). The CDR3 length is 14 residues. In nucleotides, the CDR3 is TGTGCCAGCAGCTTTCGATGGGGGGCCGATGAGCAGCTCTTC. Protein: CASSFRWGADEQLF.

This clonotype has a count of ten or more. The chain combines TRBV6-2 or TRBV6-3 with TRBJ1-5; D ambiguous. This CDR3 is 11 amino acids long. V was pared by 8 bases and J by 2 bases, with 4 bases between. Germline V lookup: CDR1 MNHEY, CDR2 SVGEGT. CDR3 amino acids: CASPGNQPQHF. DNA for the CDR3: TGTGCCAGCCCCGGCAATCAGCCCCAGCATTTT.

The V and J genes are TRBV20-1 and TRBJ1-3, with D hard to call. The CDR3 covers 14 residues. Between the trimmed V and J ends, which lost 3 bases and 0 bases, there was a span of 9 bases. CDR1 is DFQATT and CDR2 is SNEGSKA in the germline V gene (reference sequence). The CDR3 nucleotides are TGCAGTGCTAGTCCAGGCAACTCTGGAAACACCATATATTTT. Its protein product is CSASPGNSGNTIYF.

CDR3 DNA sequence: TGTGCCAGCAGCTTGGGGACACGCCGGAATCTTAATTCACCCCTCCACTTT. The encoded protein is CASSLGTRRNLNSPLHF. The V call is TRBV12-3 or TRBV12-4, the J call TRBJ1-6, with TRBD1 as a possible D gene (6 bases). The length of the CDR3 is 17 residues. Trimming took off 6 bases at V and 6 bases at J, with 21 bases between the two ends.

There are a few counts of this clonotype. The chain carries TRBV20-1 and TRBJ1-5; D uncertain. Germline V CDR1 and CDR2: DFQATT, SNEGSKA (reference sequence). The CDR3 consists of 14 residues. With 0 bases removed from V and 5 bases from J, the gap between germline ends came to 11 bases. The CDR3 is CSAREGFEDQPQHF. The CDR3 nucleotides read TGCAGTGCTAGAGAGGGATTTGAGGATCAGCCCCAGCATTTT.

This chain joins TRBV6-5 and TRBJ1-5; weak D call: TRBD1 (5 bases). Germline CDR1 MNHEY, CDR2 SVGAGI. The CDR3 consists of 14 residues. The V and J ends lost 5 bases and 2 bases respectively, with 10 bases between them. Written as DNA, the CDR3 is TGTGCCAGCAGTAAAGTGACAGGCAATCAGCCCCAGCATTTT. This codes for CASSKVTGNQPQHF.